This entry features one T cell receptor beta chain sequence. Which antigen it targets is not known. No much larger clonotype is one base removed from it; base qualities were not supplied. The CDR3, cysteine through phenylalanine, is 16 amino acids long. Just the 48-base CDR3 DNA is kept, in frame starting at base 1. Relative to germline, V is missing 2 bases and J is missing 10 bases, with 9 bases of the junction outside any gene match. Looking up the germline V gene yields CDR1 MGHDK and CDR2 SYGVNS. The TCR beta CDR3 regions were amplified from RNA transcripts. For the first round of RT-PCR on the TCR CDR3, the HTBI primer set was used together with the Qiagen OneStep RT-PCR kit. Libraries were constructed in a second round of multiplex PCR, after which size selection and purification were carried out. Sequencing of the libraries was done on an Illumina HiSeq2000 using paired-end 100 bp reads. As for how the authors treated the data: SOAPnuke was used to process the raw data, with reads discarded if the reads contained adapters or uncalled bases, had a mean Phred below 15, or lacked an exact constant-primer or identifier match. High-quality paired reads were merged using COPE v1.2.5, and each unique nucleotide sequence was defined as a clonotype. Clonotypes were aligned to IMGT TRBV, TRBD and TRBJ reference segments using MiTCR v1.1. Only V-J combinations with frequency above 0.0001, covering 99.2% of repertoires, were analysed. The TCS score was defined as the ratio of F50 (clonal expansion) to E x V (chaos), calculated using BLOSUM62-based TCRdist between CDR3 peptides within each V-J. Welch's t-statistics and random forest reduced 500 to 550 V-J features to some 14, which were used in a naive Bayes classifier (R e1071). The Morisita-Horn index was used to measure how similar the thyroid and blood repertoires were. TCRdb took the public reads, trimmed them with fastp at Q25, ran MiXCR for clone calling and kept in-frame beta chains. CDR3 protein duplicates are merged, each entry listing the most common genes and DNA. The V and J calls and clone size come from TCRdb's table, not from the authors' own analysis. Within this sample are 550,000 to 600,000 distinct CDR3 sequences, with more than 45% of them counted one time only. The ten largest clones represent around a fifth of the sample.

The record originates from a study of T cells in Graves' hyperthyroidism and ophthalmopathy (dated by TCRdb to the late 2010s). About the study as a whole: To identify TCR V-J signatures that set the groups apart, the researchers used a discovery cohort of about a hundred patients, made up of some 41 with Graves' ophthalmopathy and 55 to 65 with stable Graves' hyperthyroidism. Once sampling was done, hyperthyroidism patients were given methimazole at a starting dose of 30 mg daily, whereas ophthalmopathy patients were given high-dose intravenous methylprednisolone. The 100 or so discovery patients were randomly split 7:3 into training and test sets. TCR Vbeta CDR3 sequencing of 130 to 150 peripheral blood samples (approximately 44 ophthalmopathy, under 80 hyperthyroidism and roughly 17 progressor patients) is reported in the paper. Prospective prediction of ophthalmopathy was tested in an independent validation cohort of 18 to 20 hyperthyroidism patients and 15 to 17 patients who later progressed to ophthalmopathy. The study also compared thyroid tissue and blood T-cell repertoires from five or six Graves' hyperthyroidism patients. General study outcomes and caveats: In cross-validation, a model built on a 13 V-J signature told ophthalmopathy apart from stable hyperthyroidism with approximately 90% sensitivity and approximately 81% specificity, and in testing the same model reached 80%/75%. Sample size was not statistically predetermined, and investigators were not blinded to group allocation. In validation, progression to ophthalmopathy was predicted by the model with 70.59% sensitivity and 72% to 85% specificity, a median of approximately 6.5 months before onset. Blood samples also contained most of the expanded thyroid clonotypes (frequency above 0.001), which suggests that blood repertoires may reflect thyroid immune responses.

Exclusion was applied to patients with uncontrolled infections, other autoimmune diseases, pregnancy or lactation. Diagnoses relied on clinical symptoms, serum thyroxine and TRAb, thyroid ultrasound and orbital computed tomography. Total RNA was extracted with Trizol reagent, and quality was checked on an Agilent 2100 Bioanalyzer. The sample consisted of peripheral blood or thyroid tissue (not recorded which). The chain is assembled from TRBV25-1 and TRBJ1-6, with 9 junctional bases fitting TRBD1. The clonotype originates from an adult woman with Graves' disease, either hyperthyroidism or ophthalmopathy (not recorded which). Read as DNA, the sequence is TGTGCCAGCAGTGAACCCACAGGGGGCAATTGGTCACCCCTCCACTTT. Translated, it reads CASSEPTGGNWSPLHF.